This TCR beta chain was retrieved from a study of shared clonotypes between healthy human individuals. Researchers ran the assay at a deep level. TCRdb's table, derived via immunoSEQ multiplex PCR, lists solely in-frame clones and lacks some. The sample comprises around 720,000 clones, more than 70% of which are singletons, and 1.5% to 2% rests with the top ten. CDR3 size: 18 residues. The germline V gene encodes CDR1 SGHNT and CDR2 YYREEE (reference sequence). The ends lost 3 bases at V and 5 bases at J; junction bases unmatched: 13. The receptor was derived from a woman between 25 and 40 years old in good health. The source material was memory CD4+ T cells sorted from blood. Stated subset: CD45RA-negative fraction. The chain links TRBV5-4 to TRBJ2-2; 10 bases agree with TRBD1. The chain's CDR3 is CASSSGPPGQGNTGELFF. In DNA form, the CDR3 reads TGTGCCAGCAGCTCCGGACCTCCGGGACAGGGGAATACCGGGGAGCTGTTTTTT. Variable domain in full (rest from reference TRBV5-4 and TRBJ2-2): ETGVTQSPTHLIKTRGQQVTLRCSSQSGHNTVSWYQQALGQGPQFIFQYYREEENGRGNFPPRFSGLQFPNYSSELNVNALELDDSALYLCASSSGPPGQGNTGELFFGEGSRLTVL.